One sample yielded the 5 T cell receptor beta chains listed below, sequenced in a study of T cell responses to AZD1222 COVID-19 vaccine. TCRdb keeps only in-frame clones here, not all; method: immunoSEQ multiplex PCR. The sample gives 100,000 to 110,000 clones, 88% of which show up once; 1.8% is in the top ten. The sequences come from peripheral blood, collected on day 0 of AZD1222 vaccination. All receptors come from an adult in good health.

The rearrangement links TRBV6-5 to TRBJ2-1; D call uncertain. The CDR3 totals 13 residues. Germline V CDR1 and CDR2: MNHEY, SVGAGI. Trimming pared 8 bases from V and 6 bases from J, leaving 14 bases between. DNA for the CDR3: TGTGCCAGCCCTAAAGCCTGGGGCAATGAGCAGTTCTTC. Its translation: CASPKAWGNEQFF.

The J gene is TRBJ2-5, the V gene TRBV4-3; D possibly corresponds to TRBD2 (5 bases). The CDR3 consists of 15 residues. The V gene lost 0 bases and the J gene lost 1 base, with 9 bases spanning the gap. Germline V CDR1 and CDR2: LGHNA, YSLEER. The CDR3 sequence is CASSQDASPQETQYF. The CDR3, as DNA: TGCGCCAGCAGCCAAGATGCTAGCCCCCAAGAGACCCAGTACTTC.

The CDR3, as DNA: TGTGCCAGCAGCGCAAAGGACAGGGAAAACTATGGCTACACCTTC. This gives the protein CASSAKDRENYGYTF. J is TRBJ1-2 and V is TRBV7-9, with 8 bases identical to TRBD1. From germline, CDR1 is SEHNR and CDR2 FQNEAQ (reference sequence). The CDR3 consists of 15 residues. Trimming at V came to 5 bases and at J to 2 bases, leaving 7 bases not matched to a gene.

This chain uses TRBV27 with TRBJ2-1; 16 bases are shared with TRBD2. CDR3 length: 16 amino acids. Germline trimming cut 4 bases from V and 7 bases from J; bases unmatched to any gene: 4. The germline gives CDR1 MNHEY, CDR2 SMNVEV (reference sequence). CDR3 protein: CASSWGLAGGPNEQFF. The CDR3 bases are TGTGCCAGCAGTTGGGGACTAGCGGGAGGGCCAAATGAGCAGTTCTTC.

The V call is TRBV3-1 (or the pseudogene TRBV3-2), the J call TRBJ2-7; no clear D. CDR1 LGHDT and CDR2 YNNKEL come from the germline V gene (reference sequence). The CDR3 covers 15 residues. V gave up 4 bases and J gave up 0 bases, with 13 bases separating them. The CDR3 reads CASSPGEANSYEQYF. Here the CDR3 DNA reads TGTGCCAGCAGCCCTGGGGAAGCGAACTCCTACGAGCAGTACTTC.